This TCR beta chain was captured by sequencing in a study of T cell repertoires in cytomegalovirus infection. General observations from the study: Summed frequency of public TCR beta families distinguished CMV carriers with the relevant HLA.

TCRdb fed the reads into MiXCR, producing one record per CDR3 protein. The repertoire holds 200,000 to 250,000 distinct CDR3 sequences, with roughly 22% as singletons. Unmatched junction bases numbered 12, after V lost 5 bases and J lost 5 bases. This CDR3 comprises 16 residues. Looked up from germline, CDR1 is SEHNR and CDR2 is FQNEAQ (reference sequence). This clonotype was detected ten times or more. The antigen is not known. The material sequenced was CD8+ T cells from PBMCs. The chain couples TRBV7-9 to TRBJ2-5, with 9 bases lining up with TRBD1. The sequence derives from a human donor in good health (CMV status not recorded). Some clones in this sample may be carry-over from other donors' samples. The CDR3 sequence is CASSPTLQGATETQYF. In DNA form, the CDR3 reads TGTGCCAGCAGCCCGACCTTACAGGGGGCTACGGAGACCCAGTACTTC. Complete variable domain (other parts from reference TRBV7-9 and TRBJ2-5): DTGVSQNPRHKITKRGQNVTFRCDPISEHNRLYWYRQTLGQGPEFLTYFQNEAQLEKSRLLSDRFSAERPKGSFSTLEIQRTEQGDSAMYLCASSPTLQGATETQYFGPGTRLLVL.